The T cell receptor (beta chain) described here comes from a study of blood T cell repertoires in COVID-19. Looking at the study overall: Researchers got acute and convalescent COVID-19 samples from the United States, Italy and Spain.

The CDR3 consists of 13 residues. From germline, CDR1 is SGHRS and CDR2 YFSETQ. Between the trimmed V and J ends, which lost 3 bases and 7 bases, there was a span of 11 bases. In the authors' workflow: Cell counts per sample came from amplifying reference gene primers. TCRdb's table, derived via immunoSEQ multiplex PCR, lists solely in-frame clones and lacks some. The V and J calls and the clone size are those of that table, but D and trimming were determined from the DNA. The sample records 210,000 or so clones, 88% being singletons. The genes are TRBV5-1 and TRBJ2-1, with D maybe TRBD1 (5 bases). This receptor was identified in a woman aged 35 to 49 who had recovered from COVID-19. Sequenced input: peripheral blood. The CDR3 spells CASSSGAANEQFF. The CDR3 DNA reads TGCGCCAGCAGCTCTGGGGCGGCGAATGAGCAGTTCTTC.